Following are 32 T cell receptor beta chains from one sample sequenced in a study of blood T cell repertoires in COVID-19. TCRdb's copy holds only in-frame clones and misses some; the assay was immunoSEQ multiplex PCR. Of some 240,000 clones listed, roughly 88% were seen once; the top ten hold about 3.4%. The sequenced sample consisted of PBMCs or T cells enriched from blood (not recorded which). The receptors here all came from a woman aged 40 to 50 who had been exposed to COVID-19.

This chain joins TRBV12-3 or TRBV12-4 and TRBJ1-5; D gene unclear. The V and J ends lost 6 bases and 4 bases respectively, with 7 bases between them. The CDR3 is 12 residues long. The CDR3 DNA reads TGTGCCAGCAGCGTGCAGAATCAGCCCCAGCATTTT. It is translated as CASSVQNQPQHF.

This chain joins TRBV29-1 and TRBJ1-2; weak D call: TRBD1 (5 bases). Germline loops: CDR1 SQVTM, CDR2 ANQGSEA. V lost 5 bases and J lost 8, with 15 bases in between. The CDR3 consists of 12 residues. The CDR3 sequence is CSVKGQGGGYTF. The CDR3 DNA follows: TGCAGCGTTAAGGGGCAGGGAGGGGGCTACACCTTC.

This chain joins TRBV19 and TRBJ2-1; D ambiguous. This CDR3 is built from 13 residues. V was pared by 2 bases and J by 7 bases, with 9 bases between. The germline gives CDR1 LNHDA, CDR2 SQIVND (reference sequence). The DNA for the CDR3 is TGTGCCAGTAGTATAAATGGCCTTAATGAGCAGTTCTTC. Residues: CASSINGLNEQFF.

J is TRBJ2-3 and V is TRBV11-2; D not certain. Trimming stripped 1 base from V and 5 bases from J, with 7 bases between. The CDR3 contains 13 residues. Germline CDR1 and CDR2: SGHAT and FQNNGV. The CDR3 DNA is TGTGCCAGCAGCTTAGGGGCACGAGATACGCAGTATTTT. Translation: CASSLGARDTQYF.

This clone was detected a few times. The chain joins TRBV19 to TRBJ2-7, with D perhaps TRBD2 (5 bases). The V gene's germline CDR1 is LNHDA and CDR2 SQIVND (reference sequence). The CDR3 loop spans 16 amino acids. V gave up 5 bases and J gave up 4 bases, with 21 bases separating them. CDR3 DNA sequence: TGTGCCAGTAGTTATACCGACCCTACCTCGGGGTACGAGCAGTACTTC. Translation: CASSYTDPTSGYEQYF.

This clone came up once. The rearrangement links TRBV10-3 to TRBJ1-3, with a tentative D call TRBD1 (6 bases). This CDR3 has 14 residues. Germline-derived CDR1 and CDR2 are ENHRY and SYGVKD. V was trimmed by 2 bases and J by 3 bases, leaving 8 bases between them. CDR3 nucleotide sequence: TGTGCCATCAGTGAGAACAGGGATGGAAACACCATATATTTT. Protein sequence: CAISENRDGNTIYF.

The V call is TRBV19, the J call TRBJ2-3; 8 bases fit TRBD2. V lost 3 bases, J lost 2 bases, and 7 bases stayed unmatched. The CDR3 runs 16 residues. CDR1 LNHDA and CDR2 SQIVND come from the germline V gene (reference sequence). The CDR3 is CASSIDSGVYTDTQYF. The CDR3 DNA reads TGTGCCAGTAGTATTGATAGCGGGGTCTACACAGATACGCAGTATTTT.

This chain links TRBV7-9 with TRBJ2-7; D is undetermined. The CDR3 is made up of 13 amino acids. Germline V gives CDR1 SEHNR, CDR2 FQNEAQ (reference sequence). V gave up 4 bases and J gave up 0 bases, with 7 bases separating them. The CDR3 region has the DNA TGTGCCAGCAGCTCCACAGCCTCCTACGAGCAGTACTTC. As protein: CASSSTASYEQYF.

The chain combines TRBV2 with TRBJ2-4, with TRBD1 as a possible D gene (5 bases). V dropped 8 bases and J dropped 1 base, with 9 bases sitting between them. This CDR3 is 13 amino acids long. Germline V gene data show CDR1 as SNHLY and CDR2 as FYNNEI. The CDR3 region is CASSPGAKNIQYF. CDR3 sequence (DNA): TGTGCCAGCTCCCCAGGGGCCAAAAACATTCAGTACTTC.

This rearrangement joins TRBV12-3 or TRBV12-4 to TRBJ2-7; D not resolved. V was shortened by 5 bases and J by 2 bases, with 7 bases between the two germline ends. The CDR3 contains 12 residues. The CDR3 DNA is TGTGCCAGCAGTGTAGGGCCCTACGAGCAGTACGTC. It encodes CASSVGPYEQYV.

Written as DNA, the CDR3 is TGTGCCAGCAGCGCTGGAGGGACGTGGACCTACGAGCAGTACTTC. This codes for CASSAGGTWTYEQYF. The V and J genes are TRBV9 and TRBJ2-7; weak D call: TRBD2 (6 bases). V lost 3 bases, J lost 2 bases, and 15 bases lay in between. The CDR3 runs to 15 residues. CDR1 SGDLS and CDR2 YYNGEE come from the germline V gene.

The chain couples TRBV24-1 to TRBJ2-1, with 11 bases lining up with TRBD2. The V gene end was trimmed by 4 bases and the J gene end by 0 bases; junction bases not matched to a gene: 7. Germline CDR1 reads KGHDR; CDR2 reads SFDVKD. The CDR3 covers 18 residues. The chain's CDR3 is CATSDPGTSGSSYNEQFF. In DNA form, the CDR3 reads TGTGCCACCAGTGACCCGGGGACTAGCGGAAGCTCCTACAATGAGCAGTTCTTC.

This clone was observed once. V gene TRBV28 combines with J gene TRBJ2-5; D not certain. This CDR3 spans 13 amino acids. Germline-derived CDR1 and CDR2 are MDHEN and SYDVKM. V was pared by 2 bases and J by 4 bases, with 8 bases between. The CDR3 reads CASSLGQLETQYF. In nucleotides, the CDR3 is TGTGCCAGCAGTTTAGGGCAGTTAGAGACCCAGTACTTC.

The CDR3, as DNA: TGTGCCAGCAGTTTGGCCGGGACAGGGCGCCGGATTGACGGAAACACCATATATTTT. This codes for CASSLAGTGRRIDGNTIYF. The J gene is TRBJ1-3, the V gene TRBV28, with TRBD1 identical over 9 bases. In germline, CDR1 is MDHEN, CDR2 SYDVKM. The CDR3 has 19 residues. J gave up 4 bases and V 3 bases, and 16 bases lay outside the gene matches.

The table lists this clone with a few counts. The rearrangement joins TRBV4-1 to TRBJ1-5, with 9 bases fitting TRBD1. This CDR3 contains 16 residues. Trimming removed 3 bases from V and 6 bases from J; junction bases left unmatched: 9. In germline, CDR1 is MGHRA, CDR2 YSYEKL. CDR3 DNA: TGCGCCAGCAGCCAGGGGCCCGGGACAGGGTTTCAGCCCCAGCATTTT. It is translated as CASSQGPGTGFQPQHF.

The genes are TRBV7-2 and TRBJ2-2, with unresolved D. Germline lookup yields CDR1 SGHTA and CDR2 FQGNSA. This CDR3 contains 13 residues. V lost 0 bases to trimming and J lost 6 bases, with 5 bases between them. The CDR3 bases are TGTGCCAGCAGCTTAGCCCCATCCGGGGAGCTGTTTTTT. Its protein is CASSLAPSGELFF.

V gene TRBV2 combines with J gene TRBJ2-7; no reliable D call. Trimming shortened V by 5 bases and J by 2 bases, and 13 bases separated the two germline ends. The CDR3 sequence is 14 residues long. The germline CDR1 and CDR2 sequences are SNHLY and FYNNEI. The CDR3, as DNA: TGTGCCAGCAGTTCAATCCCAGAAGCCTACGAGCAGTACTTC. Its translation is CASSSIPEAYEQYF.

The V call is TRBV6-2 or TRBV6-3, the J call TRBJ2-1; D is perhaps TRBD2 (6 bases). CDR1 and CDR2 (germline): MNHEY, SVGEGT. This CDR3 has 14 amino acids. V was cut by 6 bases and J by 2 bases, with 11 bases left in between. The CDR3 DNA reads TGTGCCAGCAGCCCCGGGGAGGCCTACAATGAGCAGTTCTTC. It yields the protein CASSPGEAYNEQFF.

The chain joins TRBV7-8 to TRBJ1-5; 7 bases fit TRBD1. This CDR3 spans 15 amino acids. After removal of 5 bases from V and 2 bases from J, the junction contained 6 bases not matched to a gene. Germline CDR1 SGHVS, CDR2 FQNEAQ. In DNA, the CDR3 is TGTGCCAGCAGCCCGAGGGGGCGCGGCAATCAGCCCCAGCATTTT. Protein: CASSPRGRGNQPQHF.

Comment on this clone: At one end, the junction sequence differs from germline, possibly due to a read error. The chain couples TRBV5-1 to TRBJ1-1; tentative D call: TRBD1 (6 bases). Looked up from germline, CDR1 is SGHRS and CDR2 is YFSETQ. This CDR3 is built from 17 residues. In DNA, the CDR3 is TGTGCCAGCAGCTTATTGGGGGCCAGGCGGACTTTGGCTGAAGCTTTCTTT. Protein: CASSLLGARRTLAEAFF.

This chain links TRBV6-5 with TRBJ1-2; TRBD1 is a possible D gene (5 bases). Germline loops: CDR1 MNHEY, CDR2 SVGAGI. V was cut by 6 bases and J by 8 bases, with 16 bases left in between. There are 13 residues in the CDR3. CDR3 sequence reads: CASSSWGGDGYTF. The DNA for the CDR3 is TGTGCCAGCAGCTCATGGGGGGGGGACGGCTACACCTTC.

V and J are TRBV2 and TRBJ2-4; 7 nucleotides align to TRBD1. With V trimmed by 3 bases and J by 3 bases, 8 bases remained unmatched. This CDR3 spans 16 amino acids. CDR1 is SNHLY and CDR2 is FYNNEI in the germline V gene. This CDR3 reads CASSDQQGFGKNIQYF. CDR3 coding DNA: TGTGCCAGCAGTGACCAACAGGGGTTTGGCAAAAACATTCAGTACTTC. Supplemented by reference TRBV2 and TRBJ2-4, the full variable domain reads EPEVTQTPSHQVTQMGQEVILRCVPISNHLYFYWYRQILGQKVEFLVSFYNNEISEKSEIFDDQFSVERPDGSNFTLKIRSTKLEDSAMYFCASSDQQGFGKNIQYFGAGTRLSVL.

This clone appeared once. This rearrangement joins TRBV24-1 to TRBJ1-1; D is unclear. From germline, CDR1 is KGHDR and CDR2 SFDVKD. V lost 9 bases and J lost 1, with 11 bases in between. The CDR3 length is 13 residues. As DNA, the CDR3 is TGTGCCACCGCTGGAGGGCAGAACACTGAAGCTTTCTTT. Its translation is CATAGGQNTEAFF.

The CDR3 protein is CASSSTPDRPGGLFF. The CDR3 DNA sequence: TGCGCCAGCAGCTCCACCCCCGACAGGCCGGGGGGACTGTTTTTT. The chain recombines TRBV5-1 with TRBJ1-4; D may be TRBD1 (6 bases). Per germline, CDR1 SGHRS and CDR2 YFSETQ. CDR3 size: 15 residues. V was pared by 3 bases and J by 13 bases, with 22 bases between.

The genes are TRBV18 and TRBJ2-1; TRBD2 matches at 10 bases. CDR1 is KGHSH and CDR2 is LQKENI in the germline V gene. V dropped 0 bases and J dropped 6; count of bases not matched to a gene: 2. The CDR3 covers 15 residues. Written as DNA, the CDR3 is TGTGCCAGCTCACCACCGAGCGGGGGGGGCAATGAGCAGTTCTTC. Translating gives CASSPPSGGGNEQFF.

This clone has just one count. At one of its ends the junction is not consistent with the germline gene, which may arise from a read error. The J gene is TRBJ2-3, the V gene TRBV5-1, with TRBD2 as a possible D gene (5 bases). This CDR3 contains 15 residues. CDR1 and CDR2 (germline): SGHRS, YFSETQ. CDR3 nucleotide sequence: TGTGCCAGCAGCCCGATGCGGGTTAGCACAGATACGCAGTATTTT. It yields the protein CASSPMRVSTDTQYF.

CDR3 in DNA: TGTGCCAGCAGTGAGCCGACAGTGACTAATGAAAAACTGTTTTTT. Its protein is CASSEPTVTNEKLFF. The rearrangement links TRBV2 to TRBJ1-4; TRBD1 is a possible D gene (5 bases). The germline CDR1 and CDR2 sequences are SNHLY and FYNNEI. The CDR3 runs 15 residues. V lost 3 bases and J lost 2, with 10 bases in between.

The gene calls are TRBV30 and TRBJ2-3; D is uncertain. Trimming removed 0 bases from V and 2 bases from J, with 9 bases in between. Germline-derived CDR1 and CDR2 are GTSNPN and SVGIG (reference sequence). The length of the CDR3 is 14 residues. The DNA for the CDR3 is TGTGCCTGGAGTGTACTCCAACCCACAGATACGCAGTATTTT. Protein: CAWSVLQPTDTQYF.

The rearrangement joins TRBV19 to TRBJ2-6; D gene ambiguous. The germline V and J ends were trimmed by 2 bases and 1 base, with 6 bases remaining between them. Per germline, CDR1 LNHDA and CDR2 SQIVND (reference sequence). The CDR3 length is 15 residues. The CDR3 nucleotides are TGTGCCAGTAGTATAACCGGGTCTGGGGCCAACGTCCTGACTTTC. Its protein is CASSITGSGANVLTF.

The V and J genes are TRBV10-3 and TRBJ2-1, with no clear D. The CDR3 extends over 11 amino acids. V lost 4 bases and J 12 bases, leaving 10 bases between the germline ends. Germline values: CDR1 ENHRY, CDR2 SYGVKD. The CDR3 region is CAISVDIGQFF. For the CDR3, the DNA is TGTGCCATCAGTGTAGACATTGGGCAGTTCTTC.

The gene calls are TRBV12-3 or TRBV12-4 and TRBJ2-3; no reliable D call. Trimming took off 3 bases at V and 4 bases at J, with 8 bases between the two ends. The CDR3 loop spans 13 amino acids. CDR3 sequence (DNA): TGTGCCAGCAGTTTTAGTAGCCCAGATACGCAGTATTTT. Protein sequence: CASSFSSPDTQYF.

The rearrangement uses TRBV10-3 and TRBJ2-7, with 12 nucleotides matching TRBD2. The CDR3 is 16 residues long. V was pared by 1 base and J by 2 bases, with 3 bases of the junction left unmatched. Germline V gene data show CDR1 as ENHRY and CDR2 as SYGVKD. CDR3 sequence reads: CAISELASGGAYEQYF. CDR3 coding DNA: TGTGCCATCAGTGAGTTGGCTAGCGGGGGGGCCTACGAGCAGTACTTC.